Below, 5 T cell receptor beta chains from the same sample are listed, as sequenced in a study of CD8 T cells in Susac syndrome. With random hexamers, 0.5 to 1 ug RNA was reverse transcribed. TCRdb redid the calling of the immunoSEQ multiplex PCR reads with MiXCR, one entry per CDR3 protein. Counted here are under 550,000 distinct CDR3 sequences, 85% occurring once; the ten biggest clones make up 0.09% to 0.15%. The sample was CD8+ T cells from PBMCs. These receptors came from a human donor with multiple sclerosis.

The chain recombines TRBV27 with TRBJ2-1, with 7 bases that match TRBD1. CDR3 length equals 13 residues. In germline, CDR1 is MNHEY, CDR2 SMNVEV (reference sequence). The trim removed 6 bases at V and 7 bases at J, leaving 6 bases unmatched. The chain's CDR3 is CASSHEGANEQFF. The CDR3, as DNA: TGTGCCAGCAGCCACGAGGGGGCGAATGAGCAGTTCTTC.

The CDR3, as DNA: TGTGCCAGTAACTCACAAAGCTCCTATAATTCACCCCTCCACTTT. It is translated as CASNSQSSYNSPLHF. V and J are TRBV27 and TRBJ1-6, with no clear D. The CDR3 sequence is 15 residues long. V lost 9 bases and J 0 bases, leaving 12 bases between the germline ends. The germline V gene has CDR1 MNHEY and CDR2 SMNVEV (reference sequence).

This sequence joins TRBV18 and TRBJ1-2; D remains ambiguous. Trimming removed 2 bases at V and 6 bases at J, with 13 bases between. The germline CDR1 and CDR2 sequences are KGHSH and LQKENI. The CDR3 consists of 14 residues. The CDR3 reads CASSPEDGYDGYTF. DNA for the CDR3: TGTGCCAGCTCACCAGAGGACGGCTACGATGGCTACACCTTC.

The rearrangement uses TRBV6-5 and TRBJ2-5; the match to TRBD2 covers 7 bases. Trimming at V came to 5 bases and at J to 1 base, leaving 7 bases not matched to a gene. This CDR3 region has 15 residues. Per the germline V gene, CDR1 is MNHEY and CDR2 is SVGAGI. CDR3 in amino acids: CASSISSGTQETQYF. CDR3 nucleotide sequence: TGTGCCAGCAGTATCTCTAGCGGAACCCAAGAGACCCAGTACTTC.

The chain carries TRBV27 and TRBJ1-1; D not resolved. CDR1 MNHEY and CDR2 SMNVEV come from the germline V gene (reference sequence). V was shortened by 4 bases and J by 5 bases, with 11 bases between the two germline ends. The CDR3 is 13 amino acids. CDR3 in amino acids: CASSSTVSTEAFF. The DNA of the CDR3 is TGTGCCAGCAGTTCCACGGTTTCGACTGAAGCTTTCTTT.